This passage covers 23 T cell receptor beta chains from one sample sequenced in a study of T cells in Graves' hyperthyroidism and ophthalmopathy. Using RNA transcripts as the source, TCR beta CDR3 regions were amplified. TCR CDR3 underwent first-round RT-PCR with the HTBI primer set. TCRdb re-called the multiplex PCR reads with MiXCR, one entry per CDR3 protein. The repertoire holds 540,000 or so distinct CDR3 sequences, 46% seen once, with 15% to 20% in the top ten. The sample comprised peripheral blood or thyroid tissue (not recorded which). The receptors shown here come from an adult woman with Graves' disease, either hyperthyroidism or ophthalmopathy (not recorded which).

This clonotype was seen once. The chain carries TRBV20-1 and TRBJ2-5; 9 bases match TRBD1. V lost 1 base and J lost 1; bases outside the gene matches: 7. The CDR3 length is 16 residues. Germline assignment: CDR1 DFQATT and CDR2 SNEGSKA (reference sequence). The chain's CDR3 is CSARAPDRGGQETQYF. DNA of the CDR3: TGCAGTGCTAGAGCTCCGGACAGGGGAGGCCAAGAGACCCAGTACTTC.

The rearrangement joins TRBV2 to TRBJ2-1; possibly TRBD2 for D (6 bases). V was shortened by 8 bases and J by 5 bases, with 16 bases between the two germline ends. In germline, CDR1 is SNHLY, CDR2 FYNNEI. The CDR3 runs 14 residues. The CDR3 coding sequence is TGTGCCAGCCCTCACCGGGACTTCCACAATGAGCAGTTCTTC. It encodes CASPHRDFHNEQFF.

The V call is TRBV10-3, the J call TRBJ1-6, with D perhaps matching TRBD1 (5 bases). Germline assignment: CDR1 ENHRY and CDR2 SYGVKD. The V and J ends lost 4 bases and 7 bases respectively, with 14 bases between them. The CDR3 consists of 15 residues. The CDR3 spells CAISAGGAGNSPLHF. In DNA, the CDR3 is TGTGCCATCAGTGCGGGAGGGGCAGGGAATTCACCCCTCCACTTT.

The genes are TRBV9 and TRBJ2-2; D assignment may be TRBD1 or TRBD2 (5 bases each). V was trimmed by 3 bases and J by 6 bases, leaving 18 bases between them. The CDR3 has 16 amino acids. In germline, CDR1 is SGDLS, CDR2 YYNGEE. This CDR3 reads CASSGSRDGLAGELFF. The CDR3 nucleotides read TGTGCCAGCAGCGGATCCCGGGACGGGCTAGCCGGGGAGCTGTTTTTT. Looking up the rest from reference TRBV9 and TRBJ2-2 gives the full variable domain: DSGVTQTPKHLITATGQRVTLRCSPRSGDLSVYWYQQSLDQGLQFLIQYYNGEERAKGNILERFSAQQFPDLHSELNLSSLELGDSALYFCASSGSRDGLAGELFFGEGSRLTVL.

The rearrangement joins TRBV29-1 to TRBJ1-1, with D uncertain. The germline V and J ends were trimmed by 7 bases and 1 base, with 10 bases remaining between them. The CDR3 length is 12 residues. Germline V gene sequence: CDR1 SQVTM, CDR2 ANQGSEA. The CDR3 DNA sequence: TGCAGCGCTAAAGGAGCGAACACTGAAGCTTTCTTT. Protein sequence: CSAKGANTEAFF.

The chain combines TRBV7-9 with TRBJ1-2, with a weak D call TRBD1 (6 bases). V lost 5 bases and J 4 bases, leaving 14 bases between the germline ends. Germline V lookup: CDR1 SEHNR, CDR2 FQNEAQ (reference sequence). The CDR3 loop spans 14 amino acids. The CDR3 DNA is TGTGCCAGCAGCCCACAGGGCTCCTTCTATGGCTACACCTTC. Protein sequence: CASSPQGSFYGYTF.

The chain uses TRBV5-5 and TRBJ2-7, with 12 bases lining up with TRBD2. The CDR3 consists of 19 residues. Germline CDR1 and CDR2: SGHKS and YYEKEE (reference sequence). Trimming removed 5 bases from V and 1 base from J; junction bases left unmatched: 16. CDR3 sequence: CASSEGETLAGGRSYEQYF. In DNA, the CDR3 is TGTGCCAGCAGTGAAGGGGAGACTCTAGCGGGAGGGAGATCCTACGAGCAGTACTTC. Drawing the rest from reference TRBV5-5 and TRBJ2-7, the complete variable domain is DAGVTQSPTHLIKTRGQQVTLRCSPISGHKSVSWYQQVLGQGPQFIFQYYEKEERGRGNFPDRFSARQFPNYSSELNVNALLLGDSALYLCASSEGETLAGGRSYEQYFGPGTRLTVT.

This clonotype was counted ten times or more. The chain carries TRBV19 and TRBJ1-2; D possibly corresponds to TRBD1 (6 bases). V lost 7 bases and J lost 4, with 19 bases in between. The CDR3 loop spans 15 amino acids. From germline, CDR1 is LNHDA and CDR2 SQIVND (reference sequence). Here the CDR3 DNA reads TGTGCCAGTACCCTCCTAGGGGGGAGCTTCTATGGCTACACCTTC. Amino acids: CASTLLGGSFYGYTF.

The CDR3 reads CSVEPAGETQYF. The CDR3 DNA follows: TGCAGCGTTGAACCCGCGGGGGAGACCCAGTACTTC. The rearrangement uses TRBV29-1 and TRBJ2-5; D is possibly TRBD2 (6 bases). V dropped 2 bases and J dropped 5 bases, with 9 bases sitting between them. Germline-derived CDR1 and CDR2 are SQVTM and ANQGSEA. The CDR3 spans 12 residues. The complete variable domain, with remaining parts taken from reference TRBV29-1 and TRBJ2-5, reads SAVISQKPSRDICQRGTSLTIQCQVDSQVTMMFWYRQQPGQSLTLIATANQGSEATYESGFVIDKFPISRPNLTFSTLTVSNMSPEDSSIYLCSVEPAGETQYFGPGTRLLVL.

This chain connects TRBV25-1 to TRBJ2-5; D is unclear. The germline V gene encodes CDR1 MGHDK and CDR2 SYGVNS. The CDR3 extends over 14 amino acids. Here the CDR3 reads CARAVGQLRETQYF. In nucleotides, the CDR3 is TGTGCTAGAGCCGTGGGCCAGCTTAGGGAGACCCAGTACTTC.

In its sample, this clonotype was seen many times. V gene TRBV5-1 combines with J gene TRBJ2-7, with unresolved D. Trimming removed 1 base at V and 0 bases at J, with 11 bases between. Germline-derived CDR1 and CDR2 are SGHRS and YFSETQ. This CDR3 contains 15 residues. The CDR3: CASSLIGQVSYEQYF. CDR3 nucleotide sequence: TGCGCCAGCAGCTTGATAGGGCAGGTCTCCTACGAGCAGTACTTC.

This clonotype showed up many times. This rearrangement joins TRBV13 to TRBJ2-7, with D possibly TRBD2 on 6 matching bases. Germline assignment: CDR1 PRHDT and CDR2 FYEKMQ (reference sequence). This CDR3 spans 16 amino acids. The germline V and J ends were trimmed by 3 bases and 2 bases, with 17 bases remaining between them. The CDR3 here is CASSFRIGEEAYEQYF. CDR3 bases: TGTGCCAGCAGCTTCAGAATAGGGGAGGAGGCCTACGAGCAGTACTTC. Full variable domain (outside the CDR3, taken from reference TRBV13 and TRBJ2-7): AAGVIQSPRHLIKEKRETATLKCYPIPRHDTVYWYQQGPGQDPQFLISFYEKMQSDKGSIPDRFSAQQFSDYHSELNMSSLELGDSALYFCASSFRIGEEAYEQYFGPGTRLTVT.

This rearrangement joins TRBV10-2 to TRBJ2-7; 11 bases match TRBD2. This CDR3 is built from 15 residues. CDR1 and CDR2 (germline): WSHSY, SAAADI. V shed 4 bases, J shed 7 bases, and the junction held 9 bases outside the gene matches. The CDR3 sequence: CASSGAGLAAHEQYF. Written as DNA, the CDR3 is TGCGCCAGCAGTGGGGCGGGACTAGCGGCACATGAGCAGTACTTC.

Many counts were recorded for this clonotype. The chain carries TRBV19 and TRBJ2-5; D not resolved. The V gene lost 7 bases and the J gene lost 3 bases, with 15 bases spanning the gap. Germline V gene data show CDR1 as LNHDA and CDR2 as SQIVND (reference sequence). This CDR3 is built from 14 residues. The CDR3: CASNTGPPKETQYF. The CDR3, as DNA: TGTGCCAGTAACACCGGGCCACCAAAAGAGACCCAGTACTTC. The entire variable domain, with the rest obtained from reference TRBV19 and TRBJ2-5, is as follows: DGGITQSPKYLFRKEGQNVTLSCEQNLNHDAMYWYRQDPGQGLRLIYYSQIVNDFQKGDIAEGYSVSREKKESFPLTVTSAQKNPTAFYLCASNTGPPKETQYFGPGTRLLVL.

The rearrangement links TRBV9 to TRBJ2-7; 9 bases align to TRBD1. The CDR3 totals 14 residues. Germline CDR1 SGDLS, CDR2 YYNGEE. J gave up 4 bases and V 3 bases, and 5 bases lay outside the gene matches. CDR3: CASSELDRGYEQYF. CDR3 DNA: TGTGCCAGCAGCGAGCTGGACAGGGGTTACGAGCAGTACTTC.

This clonotype was detected once. J is TRBJ1-2 and V is TRBV11-2; maybe TRBD1 (5 bases). This CDR3 has 13 residues. V lost 4 bases and J 10 bases, leaving 16 bases between the germline ends. Germline CDR1 SGHAT, CDR2 FQNNGV. CDR3 region: CASSSRRGYDYTF. CDR3 nucleotide sequence: TGTGCCAGCAGCTCCCGTAGGGGCTACGACTACACCTTC. The full variable domain, its missing parts supplied by reference TRBV11-2 and TRBJ1-2, is EAGVAQSPRYKIIEKRQSVAFWCNPISGHATLYWYQQILGQGPKLLIQFQNNGVVDDSQLPKDRFSAERLKGVDSTLKIQPAKLEDSAVYLCASSSRRGYDYTFGSGTRLTVV.

Points on this clonotype: Lacking the conserved final phenylalanine or tryptophan, this CDR3 likely reflects a read error. It is unclear where the CDR3 begins or ends on the DNA, so no DNA is shown, and the CDR3 is as TCRdb lists it. V usage is TRBV7-2 and J usage is TRBJ2-6; the table's D call, TRBD2, has no DNA check behind it. The CDR3 length is 9 residues, termini included. Germline values: CDR1 SGHTA, CDR2 FQGNSA. The CDR3 loop reads CASSWAGAS.

This clonotype was counted only a few times. The rearrangement links TRBV24-1 to TRBJ1-1; no definite D call. Germline assignment: CDR1 KGHDR and CDR2 SFDVKD. The CDR3 consists of 17 residues. V shed 7 bases and J shed 0 bases, with 20 bases lying between them. The CDR3 sequence is CATSTQEGRRMNTEAFF. CDR3 bases: TGTGCCACCAGCACCCAAGAGGGTCGACGGATGAACACTGAAGCTTTCTTT.

This clonotype was counted at least ten times. J is TRBJ1-6 and V is TRBV20-1, with D uncertain. The CDR3 spans 11 residues. The V and J ends lost 3 bases and 10 bases respectively, with 7 bases between them. Germline CDR1 is DFQATT and CDR2 is SNEGSKA (reference sequence). The CDR3: CSASGGSPLHF. CDR3 sequence (DNA): TGCAGTGCTAGTGGAGGATCACCCCTCCACTTT.

This clonotype was found many times. CDR3 bases: TGTGCCAGCACCTACTCCCTGGAGTGGAATTCACCCCTCCACTTT. Translation: CASTYSLEWNSPLHF. The rearrangement links TRBV5-5 to TRBJ1-6; no clear D. Germline-derived CDR1 and CDR2 are SGHKS and YYEKEE (reference sequence). Trimming cost V 6 bases and J 7 bases, with 17 bases left between them. The CDR3 spans 15 residues.

The gene calls are TRBV10-3 and TRBJ2-5; a weak D match, TRBD2 (6 bases). The CDR3 sequence is 15 residues long. Trimming stripped 2 bases from V and 5 bases from J, with 15 bases between. Germline V gene sequence: CDR1 ENHRY, CDR2 SYGVKD. The CDR3 DNA is TGTGCCATCAGTGAGCCCGGGGGATTAGCGGAGACCCAGTACTTC. Translation: CAISEPGGLAETQYF.

The rearrangement joins TRBV5-5 to TRBJ1-1; weak D call: TRBD1 (5 bases). This CDR3 is built from 15 residues. Trimming removed 0 bases at V and 11 bases at J, with 20 bases between. Per germline, CDR1 SGHKS and CDR2 YYEKEE (reference sequence). The DNA of the CDR3 is TGTGCCAGCAGCTTGGCCGGCCTGCCACGCAGGGACGCTTTCTTT. Residues: CASSLAGLPRRDAFF.

This clonotype occurred many times. The V call is TRBV4-1, the J call TRBJ1-4, with a weak D call TRBD1 (6 bases). The CDR3 is 16 residues long. Per the germline V gene, CDR1 is MGHRA and CDR2 is YSYEKL. Trimming took 2 bases from V and 8 from J, leaving 18 bases between them. CDR3 residues: CASSQPRGGKREKLFF. The CDR3 nucleotides are TGCGCCAGCAGCCAACCCCGAGGGGGGAAACGAGAAAAACTGTTTTTT.